This section outlines one TCR beta chain sequence together with its context. Its antigen is not known. The same CDR3 is also encoded by other DNA sequences in this sample. Germline assignment: CDR1 SGHRS and CDR2 YFSETQ. The CDR3 is 15 amino acids. V dropped 1 base and J dropped 3; count of bases not matched to a gene: 2. This record belongs to a study of T cell responses to AZD1222 COVID-19 vaccine. Whole-study findings and limits: Across the whole spike, CD4 TCRs peaked at regions 160-218 and 743-854.

The data were produced by immunoSEQ multiplex PCR, yet TCRdb's version contains in-frame clones alone and is incomplete. The data show 150,000 to 200,000 clones, approximately 94% seen once. The source material was peripheral blood, sampled on day 0 of AZD1222 vaccination. This TCR derives from an adult in good health. V is TRBV5-1 and J is TRBJ2-2, with TRBD2 matching over 8 bases. For the CDR3, the DNA is TGCGCCAGCAGCTTGCCGGGAGGGTACACCGGGGAGCTGTTTTTT. It codes for CASSLPGGYTGELFF.